The present entry profiles one T cell receptor (beta chain) with its context. What it binds is not known. This specimen belongs to a study of response to subunit inactivated influenza vaccine. Points from the study as a whole: With each seasonal influenza vaccination, the authors suggested, few new T cells are recruited.

TCRdb called the RT-PCR reads again in MiXCR, with one record for every CDR3 protein. In the table there are around 540,000 distinct CDR3 sequences, about 10% of which are singletons. This CDR3 contains 14 residues. Germline CDR1 is SGHTA and CDR2 is FQGNSA. Trimming took off 6 bases at V and 8 bases at J, with 16 bases between the two ends. V is TRBV7-2 and J is TRBJ1-4; TRBD1 might be the D (5 bases). This TCR was sampled from a man between 50 and 59 years old who received an inactivated influenza vaccine. This specimen was PBMCs from blood, taken on the day of vaccination. CDR3 nucleotide sequence: TGTGCCAGCAGGGGGGGATCATTACGGGAAAAACTGTTTTTT. Protein product: CASRGGSLREKLFF.